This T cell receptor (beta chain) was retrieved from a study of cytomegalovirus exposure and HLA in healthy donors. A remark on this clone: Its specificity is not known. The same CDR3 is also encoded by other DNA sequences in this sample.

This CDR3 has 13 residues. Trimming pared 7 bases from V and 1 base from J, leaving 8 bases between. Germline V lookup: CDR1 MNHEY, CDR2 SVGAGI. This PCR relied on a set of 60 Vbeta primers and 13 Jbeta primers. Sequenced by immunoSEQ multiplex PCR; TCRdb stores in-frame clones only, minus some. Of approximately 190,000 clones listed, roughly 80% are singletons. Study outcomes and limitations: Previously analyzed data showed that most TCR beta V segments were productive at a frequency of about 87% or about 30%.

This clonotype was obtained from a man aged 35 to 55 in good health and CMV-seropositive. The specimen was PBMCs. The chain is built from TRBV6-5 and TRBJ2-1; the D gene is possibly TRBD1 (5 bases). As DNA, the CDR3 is TGTGCCAGCAAGGGGCAATCCTACAATGAGCAGTTCTTC. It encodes CASKGQSYNEQFF.